These 8 T cell receptor beta chains were sequenced from one sample in a study of CD8+ T cells in alopecia areata. RNA extraction and reverse transcription yielded cDNA as sequencing template. The data were produced by immunoSEQ multiplex PCR, yet TCRdb's version contains in-frame clones alone and is incomplete. The table shows some 58,000 clones, with 35% to 55% occurring only once. This sample's treatment: oral pan-JAK inhibitor, 5-10 mg twice daily. This sample comprised CD8+ T cells sorted from blood, obtained between weeks 36 and 40, from a patient treated with tofacitinib. These receptors originate from a human donor with alopecia areata.

A few counts support this clone. V usage is TRBV5-8 and J usage is TRBJ2-5, with 7 bases matching TRBD1. Germline CDR1 is SGHTS and CDR2 is YDEGEE. There are 19 residues in the CDR3. The trim removed 2 bases at V and 0 bases at J, leaving 16 bases unmatched. In DNA, the CDR3 is TGTGCCAGCAGCTTATACTCTTTGAACAGGGGATTGTACCAAGAGACCCAGTACTTC. Its protein is CASSLYSLNRGLYQETQYF.

This clone has more than one count but fewer than ten. The CDR3 protein is CASSLRGPSSYEQYF. CDR3 nucleotide sequence: TGTGCCAGCAGTTTAAGGGGCCCAAGCTCCTACGAGCAGTACTTC. The chain combines TRBV27 with TRBJ2-7; TRBD1 might be the D (5 bases). V was clipped by 2 bases and J by 0 bases, with 11 bases between them. Looked up from germline, CDR1 is MNHEY and CDR2 is SMNVEV (reference sequence). The CDR3 extends over 15 amino acids.

The V gene is TRBV29-1, the J gene TRBJ1-1, with 9 bases aligning to TRBD1. This CDR3 comprises 13 residues. Trimming removed 5 bases from V and 6 bases from J; junction bases left unmatched: 7. CDR1 is SQVTM, CDR2 ANQGSEA, per germline. CDR3 in amino acids: CSVQGQGLPEAFF. The CDR3 DNA sequence: TGCAGCGTTCAGGGACAGGGATTACCTGAAGCTTTCTTT.

This clone was counted only a few times. The chain employs TRBV7-2 and TRBJ2-6; D is ambiguous. In germline, CDR1 is SGHTA, CDR2 FQGNSA. The V end was cut by 2 bases, the J end by 0 bases, with 5 bases between. The CDR3 spans 15 residues. CDR3 sequence (DNA): TGTGCCAGCAGCTTAAGCCTCTCTGGGGCCAACGTCCTGACTTTC. This sequence encodes CASSLSLSGANVLTF. The full variable domain, in which reference TRBV7-2 and TRBJ2-6 provide the parts outside the CDR3, is GAGVSQSPSNKVTEKGKDVELRCDPISGHTALYWYRQSLGQGLEFLIYFQGNSAPDKSGLPSDRFSAERTGGSVSTLTIQRTQQEDSAVYLCASSLSLSGANVLTFGAGSRLTVL.

This clone was recorded a few times. The CDR3 loop is CAWALRTIGGEFF. The CDR3 DNA reads TGTGCCTGGGCTCTTCGAACCATTGGGGGGGAGTTCTTC. The gene calls are TRBV30 and TRBJ2-1; 7 bases line up with TRBD2. With 5 bases clipped from V and 14 bases from J, the junction kept 15 bases outside the gene matches. This CDR3 contains 13 residues. Germline V CDR1 and CDR2: GTSNPN, SVGIG (reference sequence).

The rearrangement uses TRBV27 and TRBJ2-7; 10 positions match TRBD2. The CDR3 sequence is 14 residues long. V shed 6 bases and J 5 bases; nucleotides not matched to a gene: 7. CDR1 and CDR2 (germline): MNHEY, SMNVEV (reference sequence). For the CDR3, the DNA is TGTGCCAGCAGCCTGGCTAGCGGGAGTCACGAGCAGTACTTC. Translation: CASSLASGSHEQYF.

The rearrangement joins TRBV30 to TRBJ2-7; 7 nucleotides match TRBD1. Germline V gene lookup returns CDR1 GTSNPN and CDR2 SVGIG (reference sequence). With V trimmed by 8 bases and J by 0 bases, 7 bases remained unmatched. The length of the CDR3 is 13 residues. CDR3 sequence: CAGDGTVSYEQYF. DNA for the CDR3: TGTGCCGGCGATGGGACAGTCTCCTACGAGCAGTACTTC.

The chain employs TRBV27 and TRBJ2-1; 9 bases are a match to TRBD2. Germline-derived CDR1 and CDR2 are MNHEY and SMNVEV (reference sequence). With 6 bases clipped from V and 2 bases from J, the junction kept 5 bases outside the gene matches. This CDR3 region has 15 residues. The DNA for the CDR3 is TGTGCCAGCAGAACTACTAGCGGGCCCTACAATGAGCAGTTCTTC. Translation gives CASRTTSGPYNEQFF.